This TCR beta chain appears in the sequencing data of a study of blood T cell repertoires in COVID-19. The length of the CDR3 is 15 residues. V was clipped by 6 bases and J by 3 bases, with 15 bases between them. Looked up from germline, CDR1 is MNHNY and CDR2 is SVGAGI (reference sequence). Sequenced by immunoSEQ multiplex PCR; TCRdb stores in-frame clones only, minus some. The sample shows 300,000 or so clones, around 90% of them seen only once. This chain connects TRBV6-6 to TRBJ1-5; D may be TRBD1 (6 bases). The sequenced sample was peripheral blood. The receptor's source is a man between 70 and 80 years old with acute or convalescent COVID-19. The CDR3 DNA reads TGTGCCAGCAGCCCGACCCGGGACAACAATCAGCCCCAGCATTTT. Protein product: CASSPTRDNNQPQHF.